This T cell receptor beta chain was recovered during a study of cytomegalovirus exposure and HLA in healthy donors. CDR3 length: 17 residues. The J segment lost 6 bases and the V segment lost 10 bases, leaving 19 bases of the junction unmatched. Germline values: CDR1 MDHEN, CDR2 SYDVKM. The repertoire was sequenced with immunoSEQ multiplex PCR; TCRdb's copy has only in-frame clones and lacks some. The sample has 130,000 to 150,000 clones; about 90% are singletons. Worth noting for this clone: Its antigen is still unknown.

Overall study results and limits: The study recorded 150 to 200 TCR beta chains that were cytomegalovirus-associated.

The TCR originated in a woman under 30 in good health and CMV-seropositive. The chain joins TRBV28 to TRBJ2-3; TRBD2 agrees at 10 bases. Sequenced input: PBMCs. CDR3 in DNA: TGTGCCACCATGACTAGCGGGCCCTTATATCCACGGGATACGCAGTATTTT. It translates to CATMTSGPLYPRDTQYF. Looking up the rest from reference TRBV28 and TRBJ2-3 gives the full variable domain: DVKVTQSSRYLVKRTGEKVFLECVQDMDHENMFWYRQDPGLGLRLIYFSYDVKMKEKGDIPEGYSVSREKKERFSLILESASTNQTSMYLCATMTSGPLYPRDTQYFGPGTRLTVL.